This TCR beta chain was sequenced for a study of blood T cells in healthy people across ages. Study conclusions and caveats: Roughly linear age-related decline in beta diversity appeared, significant by age 40.

The CDR3 has 14 amino acids. Germline lookup yields CDR1 SEHNR and CDR2 FQNEAQ (reference sequence). V trimming: 4 bases; J trimming: 10 bases; junction bases outside the gene matches: 10. Next came a second PCR, run for roughly 7 to 12 cycles, which used a sample-barcoded 5' primer along with a J-beta primer mix. Each CDR3 protein is one row after TCRdb ran MiXCR on the 5' RACE reads. The sample lists 600,000 or so distinct CDR3 sequences, roughly 48% occurring once. Note on this clonotype: Its antigen is not identified.

What was sequenced was blood. This TCR was sampled from a man at least 80 years old in good health. The chain combines TRBV7-9 with TRBJ1-2; 9 bases are shared with TRBD1. CDR3 sequence: CASSSGTGSVDYTF. In DNA form, the CDR3 reads TGTGCCAGCAGCTCCGGGACAGGGAGTGTCGACTACACCTTC. The whole variable domain, filled in from reference TRBV7-9 and TRBJ1-2, reads DTGVSQNPRHKITKRGQNVTFRCDPISEHNRLYWYRQTLGQGPEFLTYFQNEAQLEKSRLLSDRFSAERPKGSFSTLEIQRTEQGDSAMYLCASSSGTGSVDYTFGSGTRLTVV.